These 23 T cell receptor beta chains were all obtained from the same sample, sequenced in a study of somatic mutations in cytotoxic T cells in rheumatoid arthritis. Clones were sequenced by immunoSEQ multiplex PCR, and TCRdb holds only the in-frame ones, with some missing. The top ten hold roughly 19% of the sample, which has about 17,000 clones, just under 85% seen once. The sample comprised CD8+ T cells sorted from blood. These receptors originate from an adult with rheumatoid arthritis.

A few counts support this clone. The rearrangement uses TRBV6-6 and TRBJ2-4; D may correspond to TRBD1 or TRBD2 (5 bases each). Germline assignment: CDR1 MNHNY and CDR2 SVGAGI (reference sequence). Between the trimmed V and J ends, which lost 4 bases and 0 bases, there was a span of 10 bases. The CDR3 consists of 15 residues. The CDR3 is CASSLLGTAKNIQYF. The DNA for the CDR3 is TGTGCCAGCAGTTTACTCGGGACAGCCAAAAACATTCAGTACTTC.

This chain uses TRBV4-1 with TRBJ2-3; D is perhaps TRBD1 or TRBD2 (6 bases each). This CDR3 is built from 20 residues. The V gene's germline CDR1 is MGHRA and CDR2 YSYEKL. Trimming pared 5 bases from V and 0 bases from J, leaving 27 bases between. The CDR3 is CASSLEKGGSGWVSTDTQYF. The CDR3 nucleotides read TGCGCCAGCAGCTTAGAAAAGGGGGGTAGCGGATGGGTTAGCACAGATACGCAGTATTTT.

The genes are TRBV5-4 and TRBJ1-1, with D unresolved. This CDR3 region has 16 residues. CDR1 and CDR2 from the germline V gene are SGHNT and YYREEE (reference sequence). Trimming took 0 bases from V and 0 from J, leaving 12 bases between them. The CDR3 protein is CASSLGVYGMNTEAFF. The CDR3 DNA sequence: TGTGCCAGCAGCTTGGGGGTTTACGGAATGAACACTGAAGCTTTCTTT.

This clone showed up just a few times. This chain connects TRBV7-9 to TRBJ2-5; TRBD2 might be the D (5 bases). This CDR3 has 13 residues. Trimming stripped 8 bases from V and 2 bases from J, with 12 bases between. Germline CDR1 and CDR2: SEHNR and FQNEAQ (reference sequence). In nucleotides, the CDR3 is TGTGCCAGCCTTAGGCCGGGGCAAGAGACCCAGTACTTC. Amino acid sequence: CASLRPGQETQYF.

A word on this clone: One junction end disagrees with the germline gene, perhaps due to a read error. This chain uses TRBV7-8 with TRBJ1-6; a possible D gene is TRBD1 (5 bases). The CDR3 has 12 amino acids. Per the germline V gene, CDR1 is SGHVS and CDR2 is FQNEAQ. CDR3 nucleotides: TGTGCCAGCAGCTTAGAGGGCAGGGAGATCCCCTTT. Its protein is CASSLEGREIPF.

The rearrangement links TRBV19 to TRBJ2-7, with TRBD1 identical over 7 bases. CDR3 length equals 13 residues. Per the germline V gene, CDR1 is LNHDA and CDR2 is SQIVND (reference sequence). The V gene end was trimmed by 7 bases and the J gene end by 6 bases; junction bases not matched to a gene: 9. Here the CDR3 reads CASNHRDSPEQYF. Here the CDR3 DNA reads TGTGCCAGTAATCACAGGGACAGTCCCGAGCAGTACTTC.

The genes are TRBV7-5 and TRBJ1-2; the D segment call TRBD1 is taken from the table without a DNA check. TRBV7-5 is shown as a pseudogene. The CDR3 length is 16 residues. As DNA, the CDR3 is TGTGCCAGAAGCCCCCCTCGTCCGACAGTCGACTATGGCTACACCTTC. It yields the protein CARSPPRPTVDYGYTF.

The chain couples TRBV6-1 to TRBJ1-4; a possible D gene is TRBD1 (5 bases). Trimming stripped 2 bases from V and 8 bases from J, with 12 bases between. Germline V lookup: CDR1 MNHNS, CDR2 SASEGT. The CDR3 sequence is 14 residues long. This CDR3 reads CASSEREGREKLFF. CDR3 DNA: TGTGCCAGCAGTGAACGTGAGGGGCGGGAAAAACTGTTTTTT.

The chain carries TRBV27 and TRBJ2-3; no firm D call. V was trimmed by 4 bases and J by 5 bases, leaving 7 bases between them. Germline CDR1 reads MNHEY; CDR2 reads SMNVEV (reference sequence). The CDR3 consists of 12 residues. CDR3 DNA sequence: TGTGCCAGCAGTTCGGGCCTAGATACGCAGTATTTT. This gives the protein CASSSGLDTQYF.

The chain has TRBV15 and TRBJ2-1; TRBD2 matches at 12 bases. CDR1 is LNHNV and CDR2 is YYDKDF in the germline V gene (reference sequence). CDR3 length equals 16 residues. With V trimmed by 5 bases and J by 5 bases, 7 bases remained unmatched. The CDR3 DNA follows: TGTGCCACCAGCGTGGGTACTAGCGGGGGGAACAATGAGCAGTTCTTC. Protein product: CATSVGTSGGNNEQFF.

This clone was detected once. The rearrangement links TRBV5-6 to TRBJ2-3; D unclear. CDR1 and CDR2 from the germline V gene are SGHDT and YYEEEE. Trimming removed 3 bases at V and 2 bases at J, with 10 bases between. The CDR3 is 14 residues long. The CDR3 sequence: CASSYEDITDTQYF. Here the CDR3 DNA reads TGTGCCAGCAGCTACGAGGATATCACAGATACGCAGTATTTT.

This sequence joins TRBV6-6 and TRBJ2-5, with D perhaps TRBD2 (6 bases). The ends were cut back, 0 bases at V and 7 bases at J, with 15 bases in the middle. The CDR3 consists of 15 residues. The germline V gene has CDR1 MNHNY and CDR2 SVGAGI (reference sequence). CDR3 in amino acids: CASSYSRTIAGTQYF. CDR3 sequence (DNA): TGTGCCAGCAGTTACTCCCGGACTATCGCAGGGACCCAGTACTTC.

This rearrangement joins TRBV19 to TRBJ1-1; D call uncertain. V lost 1 base and J lost 0, with 3 bases in between. This CDR3 contains 13 residues. Per the germline V gene, CDR1 is LNHDA and CDR2 is SQIVND (reference sequence). The CDR3 DNA follows: TGTGCCAGTAGTATAGCCCTGAACACTGAAGCTTTCTTT. This translates into CASSIALNTEAFF.

This chain uses TRBV7-9 with TRBJ1-2; D perhaps matches TRBD1 (6 bases). V lost 4 bases to trimming and J lost 3 bases, with 12 bases between them. The CDR3 spans 14 residues. Per the germline V gene, CDR1 is SEHNR and CDR2 is FQNEAQ (reference sequence). The CDR3 nucleotides read TGTGCCAGCAGCTGGTCAACAGGGTACTATGGCTACACCTTC. Protein: CASSWSTGYYGYTF.

The chain is built from TRBV4-1 and TRBJ2-1; 10 nucleotides line up with TRBD1. CDR1 MGHRA and CDR2 YSYEKL come from the germline V gene. The trim removed 8 bases at V and 7 bases at J, leaving 5 bases unmatched. The CDR3 runs to 13 residues. The CDR3 DNA reads as TGCGCCAGCTCTTGGGACAGGGGTAATGAGCAGTTCTTC. Its translation: CASSWDRGNEQFF.

V usage is TRBV19 and J usage is TRBJ1-2; 7 bases map to TRBD1. The junction had 11 bases not matched to a gene; V was cut back by 1 base and J by 0 bases. The CDR3 extends over 18 amino acids. CDR1 is LNHDA, CDR2 SQIVND, per germline (reference sequence). The CDR3 reads CASSIVVARDRANYGYTF. In nucleotides, the CDR3 is TGTGCCAGTAGTATAGTGGTCGCCCGGGACAGAGCTAACTATGGCTACACCTTC.

The chain links TRBV6-5 to TRBJ2-5; TRBD1 matches at 8 bases. After removal of 5 bases from V and 9 bases from J, the junction contained 11 bases not matched to a gene. Germline CDR1 MNHEY, CDR2 SVGAGI. The CDR3 is 14 residues long. The CDR3 reads CASSTEGTGPAQYF. CDR3 coding DNA: TGTGCCAGCAGTACGGAGGGGACAGGTCCGGCCCAGTACTTC.

J is TRBJ1-1 and V is TRBV5-1; 7 bases are a match to TRBD1. V dropped 3 bases and J dropped 1; count of bases not matched to a gene: 3. The CDR3 runs 14 residues. Germline loops: CDR1 SGHRS, CDR2 YFSETQ. CDR3 DNA: TGCGCCAGCAGCTCGTGGACAGGGAACACTGAAGCTTTCTTT. Its translation: CASSSWTGNTEAFF.

The V gene is TRBV27, the J gene TRBJ2-7, with 7 bases aligning to TRBD2. Unmatched junction bases numbered 6, after V lost 1 base and J lost 6 bases. This CDR3 comprises 14 residues. Germline values: CDR1 MNHEY, CDR2 SMNVEV (reference sequence). This chain's CDR3 is CASSLWGEGGEQYF. The DNA for the CDR3 is TGTGCCAGCAGTTTATGGGGGGAGGGCGGCGAGCAGTACTTC.

This sequence joins TRBV29-1 and TRBJ1-2; D gene unclear. The germline CDR1 and CDR2 sequences are SQVTM and ANQGSEA. CDR3 length equals 14 residues. V gave up 6 bases and J gave up 1 base, with 15 bases separating them. CDR3 sequence (DNA): TGCAGCGTAACCGAGGGTTCGGGTAACTATGGCTACACCTTC. Amino acids: CSVTEGSGNYGYTF.

The J gene is TRBJ2-1, the V gene TRBV25-1, with 13 positions matching TRBD2. There are 18 residues in the CDR3. Germline CDR1 and CDR2: MGHDK and SYGVNS. Trimming removed 1 base from V and 4 bases from J; junction bases left unmatched: 7. DNA for the CDR3: TGTGCCAGCAGTGAATTCTGGGGACTAGCGGGAATTTACAATGAGCAGTTCTTC. This translates into CASSEFWGLAGIYNEQFF. Full variable domain (missing parts from reference TRBV25-1 and TRBJ2-1): EADIYQTPRYLVIGTGKKITLECSQTMGHDKMYWYQQDPGMELHLIHYSYGVNSTEKGDLSSESTVSRIRTEHFPLTLESARPSHTSQYLCASSEFWGLAGIYNEQFFGPGTRLTVL.

There are a few counts of this clone. The rearrangement joins TRBV7-6 to TRBJ1-3; D perhaps matches TRBD1 (5 bases). There are 16 residues in the CDR3. Looked up from germline, CDR1 is SGHVS and CDR2 is FNYEAQ. V lost 0 bases, J lost 4 bases, and 13 bases lay in between. Here the CDR3 reads CASSLAPGGDGNTIYF. CDR3 in DNA: TGTGCCAGCAGCTTAGCGCCGGGGGGGGACGGAAACACCATATATTTT.

A few counts support this clone. CDR3 DNA: TGTGCCAGCAGCCGACTCGACAATAACACTGAAGCTTTCTTT. Residues: CASSRLDNNTEAFF. The chain recombines TRBV5-4 with TRBJ1-1; D not certain. Germline loops: CDR1 SGHNT, CDR2 YYREEE (reference sequence). The CDR3 has 14 amino acids. V was shortened by 4 bases and J by 2 bases, with 12 bases between the two germline ends.